Given below is one T cell receptor (beta chain) in context. Its antigen is unidentified. This record comes from a study of T cell repertoires in cytomegalovirus infection. Study summary: CMV infection plus the matching HLA type was flagged by public TCR beta signatures. Study-wide points: Cumulative frequency (of public TCR beta family members) identified carriers of CMV plus the relevant HLA.

TCRdb re-derived calls from the reads in MiXCR, one entry per CDR3 protein. Among roughly 630,000 distinct CDR3 sequences, roughly 24% were seen once, and the ten largest hold 6.5% to 10%. The germline CDR1 and CDR2 sequences are MGHRA and YSYEKL. This CDR3 is built from 16 residues. V trimming: 0 bases; J trimming: 4 bases; junction bases outside the gene matches: 5. The sample comprised CD8+ T cells from PBMCs. The receptor comes from a human donor in good health (CMV status not recorded). Some clones in this sample may be carry-over from other donors' samples. The rearrangement links TRBV4-1 to TRBJ2-1; 8 bases are a match to TRBD2. Written as DNA, the CDR3 is TGCGCCAGCAGCCAAGAGACTAGCGTCACATACAATGAGCAGTTCTTC. Its protein is CASSQETSVTYNEQFF.